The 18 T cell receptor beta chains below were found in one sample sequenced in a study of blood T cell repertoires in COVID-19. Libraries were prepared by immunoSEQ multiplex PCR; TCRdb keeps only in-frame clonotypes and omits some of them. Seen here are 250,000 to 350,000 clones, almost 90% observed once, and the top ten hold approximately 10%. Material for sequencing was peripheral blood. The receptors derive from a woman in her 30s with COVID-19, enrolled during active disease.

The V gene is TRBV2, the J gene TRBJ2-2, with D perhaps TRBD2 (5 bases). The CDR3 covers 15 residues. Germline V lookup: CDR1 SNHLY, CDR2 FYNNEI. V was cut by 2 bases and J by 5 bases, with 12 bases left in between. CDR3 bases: TGTGCCAGCAGTGAATCGGGAAGCAGTACCGGGGAGCTGTTTTTT. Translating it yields CASSESGSSTGELFF.

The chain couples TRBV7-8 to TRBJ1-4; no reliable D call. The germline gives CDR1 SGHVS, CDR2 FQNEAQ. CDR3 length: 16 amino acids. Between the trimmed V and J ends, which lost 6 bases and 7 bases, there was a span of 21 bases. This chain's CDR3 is CASSTSVGIGGEKLFF. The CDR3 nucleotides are TGTGCCAGCAGTACCAGTGTCGGGATCGGCGGTGAAAAACTGTTTTTT.

CDR3 DNA sequence: TGTGCCACCCAGCAGACATCAAGCACAGATACGCAGTATTTT. Translation: CATQQTSSTDTQYF. V gene TRBV7-2 combines with J gene TRBJ2-3; D is unresolved. Per germline, CDR1 SGHTA and CDR2 FQGNSA. There are 14 residues in the CDR3. Trimming shortened V by 10 bases and J by 0 bases, and 14 bases separated the two germline ends.

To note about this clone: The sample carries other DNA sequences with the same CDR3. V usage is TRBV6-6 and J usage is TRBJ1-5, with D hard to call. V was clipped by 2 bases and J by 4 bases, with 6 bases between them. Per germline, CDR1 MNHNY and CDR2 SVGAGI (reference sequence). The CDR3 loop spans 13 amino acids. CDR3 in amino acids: CASSYGGNQPQHF. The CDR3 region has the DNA TGTGCCAGCAGTTACGGAGGGAATCAGCCCCAGCATTTT.

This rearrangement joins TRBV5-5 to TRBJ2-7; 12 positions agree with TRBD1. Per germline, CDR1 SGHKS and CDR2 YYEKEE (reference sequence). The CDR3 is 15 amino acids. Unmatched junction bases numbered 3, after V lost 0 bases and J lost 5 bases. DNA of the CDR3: TGTGCCAGCAGCTTGGCGGGACAGGGGGCTGACGAGCAGTACTTC. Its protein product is CASSLAGQGADEQYF.

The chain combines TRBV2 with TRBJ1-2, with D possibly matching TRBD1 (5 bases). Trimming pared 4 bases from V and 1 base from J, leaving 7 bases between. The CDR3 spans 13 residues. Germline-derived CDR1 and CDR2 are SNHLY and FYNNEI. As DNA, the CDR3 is TGTGCCAGCAGTGGACAGTTTAACTATGGCTACACCTTC. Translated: CASSGQFNYGYTF. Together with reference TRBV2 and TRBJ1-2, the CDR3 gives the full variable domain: EPEVTQTPSHQVTQMGQEVILRCVPISNHLYFYWYRQILGQKVEFLVSFYNNEISEKSEIFDDQFSVERPDGSNFTLKIRSTKLEDSAMYFCASSGQFNYGYTFGSGTRLTVV.

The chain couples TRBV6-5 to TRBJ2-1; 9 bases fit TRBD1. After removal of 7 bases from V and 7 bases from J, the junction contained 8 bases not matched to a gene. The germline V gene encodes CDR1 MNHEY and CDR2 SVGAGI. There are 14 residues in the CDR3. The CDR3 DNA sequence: TGTGCCAGCATCCCCGGACAGGGGTGGAATGAGCAGTTCTTC. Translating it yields CASIPGQGWNEQFF.

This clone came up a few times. DNA of the CDR3: TGTGCCAGCAGAAAAACAGGGGTCTCCTACGAGCAGTACTTC. Protein sequence: CASRKTGVSYEQYF. This rearrangement joins TRBV7-9 to TRBJ2-7; 7 bases fit TRBD1. From germline, CDR1 is SEHNR and CDR2 FQNEAQ (reference sequence). The CDR3 runs to 14 residues. The V segment lost 6 bases and the J segment 0 bases; nucleotides outside the gene matches: 5.

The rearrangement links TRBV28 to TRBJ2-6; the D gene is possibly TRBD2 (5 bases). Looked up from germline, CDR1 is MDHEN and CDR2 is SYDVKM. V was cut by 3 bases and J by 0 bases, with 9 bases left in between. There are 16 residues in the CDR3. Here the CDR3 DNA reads TGTGCCAGCAGTTTCTACACTAGCTCTGGGGCCAACGTCCTGACTTTC. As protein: CASSFYTSSGANVLTF.

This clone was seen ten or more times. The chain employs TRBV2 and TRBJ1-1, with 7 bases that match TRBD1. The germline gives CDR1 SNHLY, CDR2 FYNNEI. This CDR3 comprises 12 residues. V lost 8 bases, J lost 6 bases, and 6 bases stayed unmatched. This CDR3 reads CASRRDSAEAFF. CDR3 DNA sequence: TGTGCCAGCCGCAGGGACAGCGCTGAAGCTTTCTTT.

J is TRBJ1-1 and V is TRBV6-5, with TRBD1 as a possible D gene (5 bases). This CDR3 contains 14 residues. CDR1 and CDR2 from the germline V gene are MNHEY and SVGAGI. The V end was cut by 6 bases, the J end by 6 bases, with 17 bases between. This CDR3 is CASSSFWGRAEAFF. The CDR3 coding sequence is TGTGCCAGCAGCTCGTTTTGGGGCCGCGCTGAAGCTTTCTTT.

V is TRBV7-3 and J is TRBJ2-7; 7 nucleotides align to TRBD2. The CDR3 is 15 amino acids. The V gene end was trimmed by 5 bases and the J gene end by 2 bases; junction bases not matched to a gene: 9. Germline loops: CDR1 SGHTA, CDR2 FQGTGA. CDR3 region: CASSIGTTPTYEQYF. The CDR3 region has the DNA TGTGCCAGCAGCATCGGGACTACTCCTACCTACGAGCAGTACTTC.

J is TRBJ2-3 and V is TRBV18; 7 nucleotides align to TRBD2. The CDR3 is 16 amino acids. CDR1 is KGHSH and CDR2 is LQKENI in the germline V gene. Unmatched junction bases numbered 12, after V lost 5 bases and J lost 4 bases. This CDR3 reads CASSSRPGGSADTQYF. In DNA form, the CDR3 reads TGTGCCAGCTCATCCCGACCTGGCGGGAGCGCAGATACGCAGTATTTT.

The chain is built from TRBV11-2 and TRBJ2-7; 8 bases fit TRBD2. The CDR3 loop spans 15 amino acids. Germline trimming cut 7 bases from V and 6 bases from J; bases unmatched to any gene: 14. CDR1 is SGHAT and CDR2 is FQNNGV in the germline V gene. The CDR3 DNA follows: TGTGCCAGCACTCTCGGACTAGCCTCCGGTGTCGAGCAGTACTTC. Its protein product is CASTLGLASGVEQYF. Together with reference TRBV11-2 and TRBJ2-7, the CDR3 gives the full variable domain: EAGVAQSPRYKIIEKRQSVAFWCNPISGHATLYWYQQILGQGPKLLIQFQNNGVVDDSQLPKDRFSAERLKGVDSTLKIQPAKLEDSAVYLCASTLGLASGVEQYFGPGTRLTVT.

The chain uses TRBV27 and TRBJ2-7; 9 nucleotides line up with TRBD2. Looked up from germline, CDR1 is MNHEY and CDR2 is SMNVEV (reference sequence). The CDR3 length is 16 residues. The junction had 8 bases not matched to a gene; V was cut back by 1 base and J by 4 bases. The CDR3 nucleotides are TGTGCCAGCAGTTTATATGGTAGCGGGAGTGTGTACGAGCAGTACTTC. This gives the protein CASSLYGSGSVYEQYF.

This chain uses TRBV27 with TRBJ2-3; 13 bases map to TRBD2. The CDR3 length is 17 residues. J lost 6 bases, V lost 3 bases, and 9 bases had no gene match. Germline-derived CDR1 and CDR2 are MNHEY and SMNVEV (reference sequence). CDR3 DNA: TGTGCCAGCAGTTTTTCCGTACTAGCGGGAGGGGTGGATACGCAGTATTTT. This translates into CASSFSVLAGGVDTQYF.

CDR3 residues: CASSLTGGEQYF. In DNA form, the CDR3 reads TGTGCCAGCAGCCTTACAGGGGGCGAGCAGTACTTC. The rearrangement joins TRBV3-1 (or the pseudogene TRBV3-2) to TRBJ2-7, with TRBD1 matching over 8 bases. Germline V gene lookup returns CDR1 LGHDT and CDR2 YNNKEL (reference sequence). After removal of 4 bases from V and 6 bases from J, the junction contained 2 bases not matched to a gene. This CDR3 comprises 12 residues.

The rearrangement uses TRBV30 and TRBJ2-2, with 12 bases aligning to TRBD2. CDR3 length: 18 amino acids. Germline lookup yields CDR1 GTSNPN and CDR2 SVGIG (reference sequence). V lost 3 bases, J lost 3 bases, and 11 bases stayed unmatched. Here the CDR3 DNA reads TGTGCCTGGAGCCTAGCCCCGACTAGCGGGAGTCACACCGGGGAGCTGTTTTTT. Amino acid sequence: CAWSLAPTSGSHTGELFF.